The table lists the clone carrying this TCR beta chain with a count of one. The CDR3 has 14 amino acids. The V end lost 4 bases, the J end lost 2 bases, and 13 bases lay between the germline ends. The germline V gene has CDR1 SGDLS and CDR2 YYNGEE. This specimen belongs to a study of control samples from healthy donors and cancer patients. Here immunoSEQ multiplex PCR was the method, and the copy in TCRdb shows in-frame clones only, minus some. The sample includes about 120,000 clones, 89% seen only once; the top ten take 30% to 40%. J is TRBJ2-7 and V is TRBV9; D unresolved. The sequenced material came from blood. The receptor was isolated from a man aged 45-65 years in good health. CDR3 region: CASSPPGFPYEQYF. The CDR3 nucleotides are TGTGCCAGCAGCCCCCCGGGTTTTCCCTACGAGCAGTACTTC.